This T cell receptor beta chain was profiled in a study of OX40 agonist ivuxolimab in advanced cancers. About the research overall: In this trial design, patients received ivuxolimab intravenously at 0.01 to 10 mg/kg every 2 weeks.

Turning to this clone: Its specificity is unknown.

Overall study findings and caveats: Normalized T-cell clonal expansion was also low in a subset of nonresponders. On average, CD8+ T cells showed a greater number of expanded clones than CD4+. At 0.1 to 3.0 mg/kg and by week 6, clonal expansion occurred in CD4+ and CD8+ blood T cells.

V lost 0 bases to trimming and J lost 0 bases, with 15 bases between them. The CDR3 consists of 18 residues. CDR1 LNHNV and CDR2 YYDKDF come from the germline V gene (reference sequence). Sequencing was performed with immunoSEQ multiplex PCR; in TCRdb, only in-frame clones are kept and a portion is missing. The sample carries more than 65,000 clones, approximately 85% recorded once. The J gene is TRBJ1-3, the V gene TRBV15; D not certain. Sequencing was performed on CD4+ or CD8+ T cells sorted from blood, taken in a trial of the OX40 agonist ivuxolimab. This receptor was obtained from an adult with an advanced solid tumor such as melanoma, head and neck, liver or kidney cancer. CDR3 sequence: CATSRDEGWVSSGNTIYF. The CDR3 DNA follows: TGTGCCACCAGCAGAGATGAAGGGTGGGTCAGCTCTGGAAACACCATATATTTT.